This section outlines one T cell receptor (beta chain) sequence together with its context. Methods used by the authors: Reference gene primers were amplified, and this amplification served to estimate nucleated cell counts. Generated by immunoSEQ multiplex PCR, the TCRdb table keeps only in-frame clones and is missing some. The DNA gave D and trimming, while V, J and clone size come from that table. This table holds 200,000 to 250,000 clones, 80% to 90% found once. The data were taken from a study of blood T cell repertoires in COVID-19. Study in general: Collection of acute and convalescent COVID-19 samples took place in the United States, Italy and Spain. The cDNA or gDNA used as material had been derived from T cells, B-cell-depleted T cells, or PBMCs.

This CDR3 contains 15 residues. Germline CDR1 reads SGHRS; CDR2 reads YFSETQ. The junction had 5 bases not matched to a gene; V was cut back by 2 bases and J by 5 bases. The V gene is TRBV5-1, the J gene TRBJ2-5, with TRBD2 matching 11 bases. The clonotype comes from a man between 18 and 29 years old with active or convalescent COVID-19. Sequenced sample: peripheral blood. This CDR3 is CASSLVAGGRETQYF. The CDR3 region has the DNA TGCGCCAGCAGCTTAGTAGCGGGAGGGAGGGAGACCCAGTACTTC.